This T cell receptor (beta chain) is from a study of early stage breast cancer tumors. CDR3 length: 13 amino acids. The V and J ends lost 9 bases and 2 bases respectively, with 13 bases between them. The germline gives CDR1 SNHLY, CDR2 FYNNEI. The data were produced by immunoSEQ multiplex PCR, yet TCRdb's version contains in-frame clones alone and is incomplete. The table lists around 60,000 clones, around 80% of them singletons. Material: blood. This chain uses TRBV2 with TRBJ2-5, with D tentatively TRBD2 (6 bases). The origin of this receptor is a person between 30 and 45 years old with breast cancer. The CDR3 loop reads CARRAGIQETQYF. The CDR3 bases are TGTGCCAGAAGGGCGGGAATTCAAGAGACCCAGTACTTC. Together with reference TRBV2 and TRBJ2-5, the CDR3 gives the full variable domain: EPEVTQTPSHQVTQMGQEVILRCVPISNHLYFYWYRQILGQKVEFLVSFYNNEISEKSEIFDDQFSVERPDGSNFTLKIRSTKLEDSAMYFCARRAGIQETQYFGPGTRLLVL.